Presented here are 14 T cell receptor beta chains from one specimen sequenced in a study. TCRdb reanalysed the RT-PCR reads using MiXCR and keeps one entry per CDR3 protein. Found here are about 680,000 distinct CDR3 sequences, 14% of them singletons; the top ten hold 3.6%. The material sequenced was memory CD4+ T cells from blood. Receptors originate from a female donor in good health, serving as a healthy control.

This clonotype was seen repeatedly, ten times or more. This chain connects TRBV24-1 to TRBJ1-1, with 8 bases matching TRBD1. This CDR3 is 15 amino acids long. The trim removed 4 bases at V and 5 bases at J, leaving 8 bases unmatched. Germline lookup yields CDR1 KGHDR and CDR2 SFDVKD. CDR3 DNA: TGTGCCACCAGTGACGGACAGGGTACGGGGACTGAAGCTTTCTTT. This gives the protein CATSDGQGTGTEAFF.

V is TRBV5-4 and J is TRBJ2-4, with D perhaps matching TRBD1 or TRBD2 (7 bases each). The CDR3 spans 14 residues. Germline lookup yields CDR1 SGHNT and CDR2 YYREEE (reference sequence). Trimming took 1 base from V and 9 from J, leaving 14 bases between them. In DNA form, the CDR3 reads TGTGCCAGCAGCTTGCGACAGGGAGGGAGCATTCAGTACTTC. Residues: CASSLRQGGSIQYF.

CDR3 nucleotides: TGCAGTGCTAGAGATGCCCGGGGAGTTAGCACAGATACGCAGTATTTT. Residues: CSARDARGVSTDTQYF. This chain joins TRBV20-1 and TRBJ2-3; weak D call: TRBD2 (5 bases). Trimming stripped 0 bases from V and 0 bases from J, with 13 bases between. Germline-derived CDR1 and CDR2 are DFQATT and SNEGSKA (reference sequence). The CDR3 extends over 16 amino acids.

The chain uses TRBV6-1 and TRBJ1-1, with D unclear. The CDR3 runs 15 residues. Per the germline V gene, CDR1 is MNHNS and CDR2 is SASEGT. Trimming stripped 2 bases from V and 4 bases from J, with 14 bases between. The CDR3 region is CASSERTGLGTEAFF. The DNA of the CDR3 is TGTGCCAGCAGTGAAAGGACGGGCCTGGGCACTGAAGCTTTCTTT.

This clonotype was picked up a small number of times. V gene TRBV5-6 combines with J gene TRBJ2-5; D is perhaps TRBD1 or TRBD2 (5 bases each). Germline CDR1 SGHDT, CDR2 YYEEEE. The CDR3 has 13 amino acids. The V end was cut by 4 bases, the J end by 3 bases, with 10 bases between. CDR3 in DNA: TGTGCCAGCAGCCGGGACCCGAAAGAGACCCAGTACTTC. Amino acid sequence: CASSRDPKETQYF.

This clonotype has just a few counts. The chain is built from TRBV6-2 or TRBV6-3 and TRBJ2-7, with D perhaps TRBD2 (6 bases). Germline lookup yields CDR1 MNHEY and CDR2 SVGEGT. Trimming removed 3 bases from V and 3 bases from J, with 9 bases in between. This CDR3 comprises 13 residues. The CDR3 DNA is TGTGCCAGCAGTTATCGTAGCGGCTACGAGCAGTACTTC. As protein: CASSYRSGYEQYF.

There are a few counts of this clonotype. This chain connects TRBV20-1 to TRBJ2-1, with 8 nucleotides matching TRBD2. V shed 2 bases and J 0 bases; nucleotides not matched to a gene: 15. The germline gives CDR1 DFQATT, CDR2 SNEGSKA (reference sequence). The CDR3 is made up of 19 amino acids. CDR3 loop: CSARYRPGAGGHSYNEQFF. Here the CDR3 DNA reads TGCAGTGCTAGATACCGTCCTGGGGCGGGAGGCCACTCCTACAATGAGCAGTTCTTC.

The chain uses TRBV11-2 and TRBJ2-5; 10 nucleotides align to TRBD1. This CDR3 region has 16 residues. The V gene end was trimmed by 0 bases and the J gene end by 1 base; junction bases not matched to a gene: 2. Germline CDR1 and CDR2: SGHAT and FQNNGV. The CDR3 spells CASSLDWTGGQETQYF. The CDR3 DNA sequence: TGTGCCAGCAGCTTAGATTGGACAGGGGGCCAAGAGACCCAGTACTTC.

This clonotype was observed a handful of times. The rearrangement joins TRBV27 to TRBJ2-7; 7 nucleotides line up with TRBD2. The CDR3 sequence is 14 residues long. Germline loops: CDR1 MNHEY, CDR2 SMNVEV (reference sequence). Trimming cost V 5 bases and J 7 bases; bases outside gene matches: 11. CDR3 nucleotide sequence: TGTGCCAGCAGTCTTCAACTAACCGGGGGGGAGCAGTACTTC. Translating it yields CASSLQLTGGEQYF.

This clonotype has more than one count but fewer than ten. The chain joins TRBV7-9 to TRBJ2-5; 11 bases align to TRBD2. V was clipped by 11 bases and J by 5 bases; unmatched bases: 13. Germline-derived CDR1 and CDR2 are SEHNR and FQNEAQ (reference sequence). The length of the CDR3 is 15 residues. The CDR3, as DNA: TGTGCCGCGAGTGTCGGGCTAGCGGGAGGTGAGACCCAGTACTTC. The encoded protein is CAASVGLAGGETQYF.

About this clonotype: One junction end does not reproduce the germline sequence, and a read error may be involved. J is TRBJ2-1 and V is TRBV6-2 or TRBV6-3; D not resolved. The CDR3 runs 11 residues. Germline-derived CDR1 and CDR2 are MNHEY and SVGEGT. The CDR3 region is CSSSFVGREFF. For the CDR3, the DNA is TGTTCCAGCAGTTTTGTCGGACGGGAGTTCTTC.

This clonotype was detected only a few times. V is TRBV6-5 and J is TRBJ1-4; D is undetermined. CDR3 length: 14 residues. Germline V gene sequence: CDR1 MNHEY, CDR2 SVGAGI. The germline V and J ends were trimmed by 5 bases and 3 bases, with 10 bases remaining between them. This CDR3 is CASSPSAANEKLFF. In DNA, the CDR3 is TGTGCCAGCAGTCCATCAGCAGCTAATGAAAAACTGTTTTTT.

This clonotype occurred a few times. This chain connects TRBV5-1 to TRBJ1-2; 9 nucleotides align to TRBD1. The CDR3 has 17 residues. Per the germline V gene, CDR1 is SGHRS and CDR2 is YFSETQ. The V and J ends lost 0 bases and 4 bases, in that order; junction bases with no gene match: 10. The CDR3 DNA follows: TGCGCCAGCAGCTTGGGGACAGGGGACATTGGCGTCTATGGCTACACCTTC. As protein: CASSLGTGDIGVYGYTF.

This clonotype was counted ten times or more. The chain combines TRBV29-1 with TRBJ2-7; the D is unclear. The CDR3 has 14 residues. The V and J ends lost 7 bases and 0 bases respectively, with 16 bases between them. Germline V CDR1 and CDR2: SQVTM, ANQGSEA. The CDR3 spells CSAGSDGYSYEQYF. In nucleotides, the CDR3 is TGCAGCGCCGGGTCGGACGGATACTCCTACGAGCAGTACTTC.